Described below is a single T cell receptor (beta chain) sequence and its context. The V end was cut by 1 base, the J end by 3 bases, with 10 bases between. Germline V CDR1 and CDR2: SQVTM, ANQGSEA. The CDR3 is 15 residues long. Repertoires were generated with immunoSEQ multiplex PCR, while TCRdb's copy carries only in-frame clones and drops some. The table shows more than 30,000 clones, with around 80% occurring only once. This specimen comes from a study of PD-L1 blockade in urothelial cancer. The receptor was isolated from a man in his 60s with urothelial cancer. This chain connects TRBV29-1 to TRBJ2-6, with D possibly TRBD1 on 6 matching bases. This specimen was PBMCs, taken around atezolizumab (anti-PD-L1) treatment. The CDR3 region has the DNA TGCAGCGTTGAAGTCAACAGGGTTGGGGCCAACGTCCTGACTTTC. It codes for CSVEVNRVGANVLTF. Combining the CDR3 with reference TRBV29-1 and TRBJ2-6 gives the whole variable domain SAVISQKPSRDICQRGTSLTIQCQVDSQVTMMFWYRQQPGQSLTLIATANQGSEATYESGFVIDKFPISRPNLTFSTLTVSNMSPEDSSIYLCSVEVNRVGANVLTFGAGSRLTVL.